This T cell receptor (beta chain) is drawn from a study of shared clonotypes between healthy human individuals. Only one count was recorded for this clone. The CDR3 spans 15 residues. The V and J ends lost 3 bases and 4 bases, in that order; junction bases with no gene match: 7. Germline loops: CDR1 SQVTM, CDR2 ANQGSEA. Every one of the donors was a Caucasian adult that lived in Nashville, Tennessee. Libraries were prepared by immunoSEQ multiplex PCR; TCRdb keeps only in-frame clonotypes and omits some of them. The table has 600,000 to 750,000 clones, around 70% seen once. Material: memory CD4+ T cells sorted from blood. Sample subset: CD45RA-negative fraction. The clonotype comes from a woman in her twenties or thirties in good health. The J gene is TRBJ2-5, the V gene TRBV29-1; 11 positions agree with TRBD2. DNA for the CDR3: TGCAGCGTTGATTCGCCTAGCGGGAGGCGAGAGACCCAGTACTTC. This codes for CSVDSPSGRRETQYF.